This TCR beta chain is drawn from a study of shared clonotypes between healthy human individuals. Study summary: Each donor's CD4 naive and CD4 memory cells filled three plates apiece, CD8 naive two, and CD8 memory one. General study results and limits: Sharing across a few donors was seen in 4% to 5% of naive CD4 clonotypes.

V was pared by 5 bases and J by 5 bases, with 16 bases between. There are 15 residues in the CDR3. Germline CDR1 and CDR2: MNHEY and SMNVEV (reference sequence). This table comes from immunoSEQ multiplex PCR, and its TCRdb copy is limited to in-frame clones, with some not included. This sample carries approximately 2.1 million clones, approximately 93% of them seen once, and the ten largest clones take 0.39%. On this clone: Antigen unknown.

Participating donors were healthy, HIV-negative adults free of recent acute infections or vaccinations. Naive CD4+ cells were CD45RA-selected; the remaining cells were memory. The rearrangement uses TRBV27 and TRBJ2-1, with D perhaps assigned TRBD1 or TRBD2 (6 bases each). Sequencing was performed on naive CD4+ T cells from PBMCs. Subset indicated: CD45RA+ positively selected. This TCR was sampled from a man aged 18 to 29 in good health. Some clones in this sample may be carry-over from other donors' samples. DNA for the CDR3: TGTGCCAGCAGTCCCCGGGGGCAACGAAACAATGAGCAGTTCTTC. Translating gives CASSPRGQRNNEQFF.